The 17 T cell receptor beta chains below come from one sample, sequenced in a study of blood T cell repertoires in COVID-19. Libraries were prepared by immunoSEQ multiplex PCR; TCRdb keeps only in-frame clonotypes and omits some of them. The repertoire consists of 100,000 to 150,000 clones, with 65% to 90% occurring once and the leading ten covering 25% to 30%. Sequenced sample: peripheral blood. The origin of the receptors is a woman of 80 years or more with acute or convalescent COVID-19.

This rearrangement joins TRBV6-5 to TRBJ2-2; no reliable D call. Trimming took off 8 bases at V and 2 bases at J, with 12 bases between the two ends. Germline V gives CDR1 MNHEY, CDR2 SVGAGI. The CDR3 covers 14 residues. The CDR3 sequence is CASLRSTNTGELFF. The CDR3 DNA reads as TGTGCCAGCCTCCGGTCCACTAACACCGGGGAGCTGTTTTTT.

This sequence joins TRBV7-2 and TRBJ2-3; 15 bases are shared with TRBD2. V lost 4 bases to trimming and J lost 11 bases; unmatched junction nucleotides: 1. This CDR3 has 13 residues. Germline V lookup: CDR1 SGHTA, CDR2 FQGNSA. Written as DNA, the CDR3 is TGTGCCAGCAGCTGGACTAGCGGGGGGGTGCAGTATTTT. Translation: CASSWTSGGVQYF.

This chain links TRBV21-1 with TRBJ1-1. TRBV21-1 is a known pseudogene. CDR3 size: 14 residues. CDR3 DNA sequence: TGTGCCAGCAGCCAGACTTCACGATGCACTGAAGCTTTCTTT. As protein: CASSQTSRCTEAFF.

The rearrangement joins TRBV19 to TRBJ2-7; 7 nucleotides agree with TRBD1. Germline V gene data show CDR1 as LNHDA and CDR2 as SQIVND (reference sequence). J gave up 6 bases and V 5 bases, and 7 bases lay outside the gene matches. This CDR3 contains 13 residues. CDR3: CASSADRVVEQYF. The CDR3 bases are TGTGCCAGTAGTGCCGACAGGGTGGTCGAGCAGTACTTC.

This sequence joins TRBV7-2 and TRBJ2-3; 9 bases fit TRBD2. The CDR3 contains 15 residues. The germline V gene encodes CDR1 SGHTA and CDR2 FQGNSA. Losses at the gene ends were 1 base for V and 5 bases for J; bases not matched to a gene: 4. CDR3 residues: CASSLGRGGRDTQYF. The CDR3, as DNA: TGTGCCAGCAGCTTAGGGCGGGGGGGCAGAGATACGCAGTATTTT.

CDR3 coding DNA: TGTGCCAGCAGCTTAACCCAGACTGAGGGCTACACCTTC. Translation gives CASSLTQTEGYTF. The chain recombines TRBV7-3 with TRBJ1-2; D gene uncertain. Trimming pared 0 bases from V and 8 bases from J, leaving 10 bases between. Germline lookup yields CDR1 SGHTA and CDR2 FQGTGA. The CDR3 runs 13 residues. Full variable domain (rest looked up from reference TRBV7-3 and TRBJ1-2): GAGVSQTPSNKVTEKGKYVELRCDPISGHTALYWYRQSLGQGPEFLIYFQGTGAADDSGLPNDRFFAVRPEGSVSTLKIQRTERGDSAVYLCASSLTQTEGYTFGSGTRLTVV.

V usage is TRBV28 and J usage is TRBJ1-1; no firm D call. Germline V gene data show CDR1 as MDHEN and CDR2 as SYDVKM. The ends were cut back, 8 bases at V and 4 bases at J, with 11 bases in the middle. The CDR3 spans 12 residues. CDR3 in amino acids: CASQTVSTEAFF. DNA of the CDR3: TGTGCCAGCCAAACAGTCAGCACTGAAGCTTTCTTT. Together with reference TRBV28 and TRBJ1-1, the CDR3 gives the full variable domain: DVKVTQSSRYLVKRTGEKVFLECVQDMDHENMFWYRQDPGLGLRLIYFSYDVKMKEKGDIPEGYSVSREKKERFSLILESASTNQTSMYLCASQTVSTEAFFGQGTRLTVV.

This chain uses TRBV5-4 with TRBJ1-4; D remains unclear. Germline loops: CDR1 SGHNT, CDR2 YYREEE (reference sequence). Deletions cut 7 bases from V and 5 bases from J, with 15 bases between. CDR3 length: 14 residues. CDR3 coding DNA: TGTGCCAGCCATTCGGCGGGCTCCAATGAAAAACTGTTTTTT. Amino acid sequence: CASHSAGSNEKLFF.

The V gene is TRBV7-8, the J gene TRBJ1-2; 7 nucleotides agree with TRBD1. Trimming cost V 5 bases and J 4 bases; bases outside gene matches: 4. Germline-derived CDR1 and CDR2 are SGHVS and FQNEAQ. The CDR3 runs 13 residues. CDR3 amino acids: CASSPGQSYGYTF. CDR3 bases: TGTGCCAGCAGCCCGGGACAGAGCTATGGCTACACCTTC.

The chain employs TRBV19 and TRBJ1-1; D may be TRBD1 (5 bases). V dropped 5 bases and J dropped 7 bases, with 23 bases sitting between them. CDR1 LNHDA and CDR2 SQIVND come from the germline V gene (reference sequence). This CDR3 spans 16 amino acids. The CDR3 DNA reads TGTGCCAGTAGTCTACTCCTTGACCGGGGACTGGTTGAAGCTTTCTTT. It specifies CASSLLLDRGLVEAFF.

The gene calls are TRBV2 and TRBJ1-2; 7 bases are shared with TRBD1. J gave up 7 bases and V 7 bases, and 9 bases lay outside the gene matches. This CDR3 contains 13 residues. The germline V gene encodes CDR1 SNHLY and CDR2 FYNNEI. The CDR3 here is CASTTGWLTGYTF. The CDR3 DNA sequence: TGTGCCAGCACGACAGGGTGGTTAACTGGCTACACCTTC. The whole variable domain, remainder taken from reference TRBV2 and TRBJ1-2, is EPEVTQTPSHQVTQMGQEVILRCVPISNHLYFYWYRQILGQKVEFLVSFYNNEISEKSEIFDDQFSVERPDGSNFTLKIRSTKLEDSAMYFCASTTGWLTGYTFGSGTRLTVV.

The chain employs TRBV7-3 and TRBJ1-4, with a possible D match to TRBD1 (6 bases). The V gene's germline CDR1 is SGHTA and CDR2 FQGTGA. Trimming shortened V by 4 bases and J by 3 bases, and 6 bases separated the two germline ends. This CDR3 contains 13 residues. The chain's CDR3 is CASSSGANEKLFF. DNA of the CDR3: TGTGCCAGCAGCTCAGGGGCTAATGAAAAACTGTTTTTT.

CDR3 in amino acids: CASQRERGYEQYF. The CDR3 DNA reads as TGCGCCAGCCAACGGGAGAGGGGCTACGAGCAGTACTTC. This sequence joins TRBV5-1 and TRBJ2-7, with D maybe TRBD2 (6 bases). This CDR3 spans 13 amino acids. Trimming cost V 7 bases and J 3 bases, with 14 bases left between them. Per the germline V gene, CDR1 is SGHRS and CDR2 is YFSETQ.

The chain joins TRBV12-5 to TRBJ2-3; 8 bases are a match to TRBD1. The CDR3 totals 15 residues. Germline V lookup: CDR1 LGHNT, CDR2 FRNRAP. Germline trimming cut 5 bases from V and 2 bases from J; bases unmatched to any gene: 6. The CDR3 loop reads CASGENRGFTDTQYF. The CDR3 DNA sequence: TGTGCTAGTGGTGAAAACAGGGGGTTCACAGATACGCAGTATTTT.

The chain has TRBV5-1 and TRBJ1-1; D perhaps matches TRBD1 (6 bases). The CDR3 extends over 15 amino acids. The germline V gene encodes CDR1 SGHRS and CDR2 YFSETQ. Trimming cost V 4 bases and J 1 base, with 14 bases left between them. The CDR3, as DNA: TGCGCCAGCAGCGGCCAGGGGCCCCCGAACACTGAAGCTTTCTTT. Its protein is CASSGQGPPNTEAFF.

The chain employs TRBV5-1 and TRBJ1-4, with TRBD1 identical over 11 bases. Germline V gives CDR1 SGHRS, CDR2 YFSETQ. This CDR3 is built from 14 residues. Trimming took 3 bases from V and 6 from J; bases not matched to a gene: 1. This CDR3 reads CASSSGQGDEKLFF. The CDR3 region has the DNA TGCGCCAGCAGCTCGGGACAGGGGGATGAAAAACTGTTTTTT. Full variable domain (rest looked up from reference TRBV5-1 and TRBJ1-4): KAGVTQTPRYLIKTRGQQVTLSCSPISGHRSVSWYQQTPGQGLQFLFEYFSETQRNKGNFPGRFSGRQFSNSRSEMNVSTLELGDSALYLCASSSGQGDEKLFFGSGTQLSVL.

The rearrangement uses TRBV27 and TRBJ2-1; possibly TRBD2 for D (7 bases). The V end was cut by 4 bases, the J end by 7 bases, with 17 bases between. This CDR3 contains 15 residues. From germline, CDR1 is MNHEY and CDR2 SMNVEV (reference sequence). The DNA for the CDR3 is TGTGCCAGCAGTTCAAGGGGGGGCCGGGGGAATGAGCAGTTCTTC. It encodes CASSSRGGRGNEQFF.